This T cell receptor beta chain is drawn from a study of beta chain features in type 1 diabetes. Study results and limitations: For type 1 diabetes patients, VDJ junctions showed fewer insertions and more deletions. Type 1 diabetes patients had moderately but significantly shorter TCRB CDR3s in all four CD4+ subsets.

The germline V gene encodes CDR1 SGHTA and CDR2 FQGNSA. This CDR3 is 15 amino acids long. Trimming cost V 0 bases and J 0 bases, with 6 bases left between them. In regard to this clone: Its antigen is unidentified.

Sequenced material consisted of expressed TCRB transcripts (all of the isolated RNA was reverse transcribed). Clones were read by immunoSEQ multiplex PCR, and TCRdb kept only the in-frame ones, dropping some. The sample includes about 53,000 clones, 55% to 80% of them seen just once. The origin of this receptor is a woman in her 30s with type 1 diabetes. The rearrangement uses TRBV7-2 and TRBJ2-1; D remains unclear. Sequenced: stem cell memory CD4+ T cells from blood. The CDR3 region has the DNA TGTGCCAGCAGCTTAGCCAGAGGCTCCTACAATGAGCAGTTCTTC. Protein sequence: CASSLARGSYNEQFF.